A single T cell receptor (beta chain) is shown here with its context. Its antigen is currently unknown. This sample stems from a study of cytomegalovirus exposure and HLA in healthy donors. Study-wide background: Ancestry clustering placed around 81% of more than 350 genotyped donors in the Caucasian-associated cluster. The study's findings and limits: TCR beta chains numbering approximately 150 were designated cytomegalovirus-associated. Among immune exposure information, only CMV serostatus was available.

It was with 60 Vbeta and 13 Jbeta primers that the PCR ran. The method was immunoSEQ multiplex PCR; TCRdb's version includes in-frame clones alone and lacks a portion of them. The sample carries 100,000 to 150,000 clones, around three quarters recorded once. The CDR3 is 18 residues long. In germline, CDR1 is MDHEN, CDR2 SYDVKM. V lost 2 bases, J lost 4 bases, and 10 bases stayed unmatched. The rearrangement joins TRBV28 to TRBJ2-4, with 11 bases fitting TRBD2. The source of this sequence is a female donor in good health and CMV-seronegative. The sample consisted of PBMCs. The CDR3 loop reads CASSLTSGRQLKKNIQYF. The CDR3 DNA follows: TGTGCCAGCAGTTTAACTAGCGGGAGACAGCTAAAGAAAAACATTCAGTACTTC.